Presented here are 26 T cell receptor beta chains from one specimen sequenced in a study of beta chain features in type 1 diabetes. Study-level results: Type 1 diabetes patients showed a moderate but significant shortening of TCRB CDR3s in all four CD4+ subsets.

No antigen has been identified for these receptors. Of the isolated RNA, all was reverse transcribed, and so the sequenced material was expressed TCRB transcripts. Profiled with immunoSEQ multiplex PCR; TCRdb holds only in-frame clones, not every one. The sample consists of roughly 240,000 clones, approximately 25% of them appearing once. The sample comprised naive CD4+ T cells from blood. All receptors come from a woman aged 25 to 39 with type 1 diabetes.

This clone has more than one count but fewer than ten. The rearrangement links TRBV9 to TRBJ1-2; D remains unclear. The CDR3 is 14 amino acids. Deletions cut 4 bases from V and 6 bases from J, with 16 bases between. The germline CDR1 and CDR2 sequences are SGDLS and YYNGEE. The CDR3 bases are TGTGCCAGCAGCCCAATTTACGGCGCGGATGGCTACACCTTC. It yields the protein CASSPIYGADGYTF.

The chain recombines TRBV15 with TRBJ1-2; no definite D call. Looked up from germline, CDR1 is LNHNV and CDR2 is YYDKDF (reference sequence). V was cut by 5 bases and J by 4 bases, with 17 bases left in between. The CDR3 is 15 amino acids. CDR3 sequence reads: CATSDASVGGYGYTF. As DNA, the CDR3 is TGTGCCACCAGCGATGCGAGTGTCGGAGGCTATGGCTACACCTTC. Using reference TRBV15 and TRBJ1-2 for the parts outside the CDR3, the full variable domain is DAMVIQNPRYQVTQFGKPVTLSCSQTLNHNVMYWYQQKSSQAPKLLFHYYDKDFNNEADTPDNFQSRRPNTSFCFLDIRSPGLGDTAMYLCATSDASVGGYGYTFGSGTRLTVV.

The rearrangement links TRBV30 to TRBJ1-4; TRBD1 agrees at 7 bases. Germline-derived CDR1 and CDR2 are GTSNPN and SVGIG (reference sequence). Losses at the gene ends were 4 bases for V and 10 bases for J; bases not matched to a gene: 9. The CDR3 runs 13 residues. CDR3 nucleotides: TGTGCCTGGAAGATGACAGGGTCAGGAAAACTGTTTTTT. Protein product: CAWKMTGSGKLFF.

This rearrangement joins TRBV18 to TRBJ1-1; D ambiguous. The germline V and J ends were trimmed by 3 bases and 5 bases, with 13 bases remaining between them. The germline CDR1 and CDR2 sequences are KGHSH and LQKENI. The CDR3 is 14 residues long. This CDR3 is CASSPRTDITEAFF. CDR3 DNA sequence: TGTGCCAGCTCACCGAGAACAGACATAACTGAAGCTTTCTTT. Complete variable domain (other parts from reference TRBV18 and TRBJ1-1): NAGVMQNPRHLVRRRGQEARLRCSPMKGHSHVYWYRQLPEEGLKFMVYLQKENIIDESGMPKERFSAEFPKEGPSILRIQQVVRGDSAAYFCASSPRTDITEAFFGQGTRLTVV.

This clone has a handful of counts. The V call is TRBV30, the J call TRBJ2-5; D might be TRBD2 (7 bases). Germline V gene lookup returns CDR1 GTSNPN and CDR2 SVGIG (reference sequence). Trimming left V 0 bases short and J 5 bases short, with 13 bases between. The CDR3 is 14 amino acids. The CDR3 bases are TGTGCCTGGAGTGTAGGGGGAGGGATTGAGACCCAGTACTTC. As protein: CAWSVGGGIETQYF.

The chain uses TRBV7-2 and TRBJ2-3; the match to TRBD1 covers 7 bases. The CDR3 is 15 amino acids. The V gene end was trimmed by 2 bases and the J gene end by 4 bases; junction bases not matched to a gene: 6. CDR1 is SGHTA, CDR2 FQGNSA, per germline. The CDR3 DNA reads TGTGCCAGCAGCTTACAAGGGGGCTTAGCAGATACGCAGTATTTT. Its translation: CASSLQGGLADTQYF.

This clone was picked up a small number of times. V usage is TRBV6-1 and J usage is TRBJ2-1, with D maybe TRBD2 (5 bases). In germline, CDR1 is MNHNS, CDR2 SASEGT. The CDR3 is made up of 11 amino acids. V shed 6 bases and J shed 10 bases, with 10 bases lying between them. CDR3 in DNA: TGTGCCAGCAGGACTAATTCCGAGCAGTTCTTC. It codes for CASRTNSEQFF.

The chain couples TRBV4-2 to TRBJ2-5; D might be TRBD2 (6 bases). The CDR3 spans 15 residues. Trimming left V 3 bases short and J 3 bases short, with 14 bases between. Germline V gene data show CDR1 as LGHNA and CDR2 as YNFKEQ. CDR3 sequence reads: CASSHGGGTKETQYF. CDR3 DNA: TGTGCCAGCAGCCACGGGGGAGGAACTAAAGAGACCCAGTACTTC.

This clone was seen a handful of times. J is TRBJ2-7 and V is TRBV14; D unclear. The J call is doubtful: the DNA matches TRBJ2-5 better. Germline lookup yields CDR1 SGHDN and CDR2 FVKESK. The CDR3 spans 9 residues. The CDR3 DNA reads as TGTGCCAGCTACAGGACCCAGTACTTC. Translation gives CASYRTQYF.

The V gene is TRBV4-1, the J gene TRBJ2-7, with a tentative D call TRBD1 (5 bases). Germline-derived CDR1 and CDR2 are MGHRA and YSYEKL. The CDR3 extends over 15 amino acids. Trimming removed 6 bases at V and 6 bases at J, with 21 bases between. CDR3 in DNA: TGCGCCAGCAGTCGAACGGGTCTACCCCAGGGCGAGCAGTACTTC. Protein product: CASSRTGLPQGEQYF.

The chain employs TRBV7-2 and TRBJ2-3, with 13 bases aligning to TRBD2. The CDR3 has 14 amino acids. Germline assignment: CDR1 SGHTA and CDR2 FQGNSA. Trimming took 7 bases from V and 10 from J; bases not matched to a gene: 8. The chain's CDR3 is CASTPGLAGVAQYF. CDR3 coding DNA: TGTGCCAGCACCCCCGGACTAGCGGGAGTTGCGCAGTATTTT. The full variable domain, with the rest looked up from reference TRBV7-2 and TRBJ2-3, is GAGVSQSPSNKVTEKGKDVELRCDPISGHTALYWYRQSLGQGLEFLIYFQGNSAPDKSGLPSDRFSAERTGGSVSTLTIQRTQQEDSAVYLCASTPGLAGVAQYFGPGTRLTVL.

This chain joins TRBV7-9 and TRBJ2-7; 9 bases match TRBD2. The CDR3 totals 14 residues. V was clipped by 3 bases and J by 6 bases; unmatched bases: 6. Germline V gives CDR1 SEHNR, CDR2 FQNEAQ (reference sequence). CDR3 bases: TGTGCCAGCAGCTTTAGCGGGAGTACTGCCGAGCAGTACTTC. Amino acids: CASSFSGSTAEQYF.

The chain employs TRBV7-3 and TRBJ2-5; tentative D call: TRBD2 (5 bases). The CDR3 has 13 amino acids. The V gene lost 4 bases and the J gene lost 4 bases, with 10 bases spanning the gap. CDR1 and CDR2 from the germline V gene are SGHTA and FQGTGA. DNA for the CDR3: TGTGCCAGCAGCTGGAACCGGGGAGAGACCCAGTACTTC. It encodes CASSWNRGETQYF.

The V call is TRBV29-1, the J call TRBJ1-1; the D is unclear. V was trimmed by 4 bases and J by 6 bases, leaving 21 bases between them. The CDR3 covers 15 residues. CDR1 is SQVTM and CDR2 is ANQGSEA in the germline V gene. The CDR3 loop reads CSVGGRGEKYAEAFF. The CDR3 coding sequence is TGCAGCGTTGGAGGCCGTGGGGAGAAGTACGCTGAAGCTTTCTTT.

The V and J genes are TRBV30 and TRBJ1-4; D is perhaps TRBD1 (5 bases). V was trimmed by 0 bases and J by 3 bases, leaving 8 bases between them. The CDR3 spans 14 residues. CDR1 and CDR2 from the germline V gene are GTSNPN and SVGIG (reference sequence). CDR3 sequence reads: CAWSVAGPNEKLFF. As DNA, the CDR3 is TGTGCCTGGAGTGTCGCGGGACCTAATGAAAAACTGTTTTTT.

This chain links TRBV18 with TRBJ2-3, with a tentative D call TRBD2 (5 bases). Trimming took 5 bases from V and 4 from J, leaving 13 bases between them. The CDR3 runs 14 residues. Looked up from germline, CDR1 is KGHSH and CDR2 is LQKENI. This chain's CDR3 is CASSATNSPDTQYF. The CDR3 DNA sequence: TGTGCCAGCTCAGCGACTAACTCACCAGATACGCAGTATTTT.

The chain combines TRBV5-1 with TRBJ2-7, with 7 bases identical to TRBD2. CDR1 and CDR2 from the germline V gene are SGHRS and YFSETQ. The J segment lost 6 bases and the V segment lost 3 bases, leaving 15 bases of the junction unmatched. CDR3 size: 16 residues. This CDR3 reads CASSSDPGGGPREQYF. CDR3 in DNA: TGCGCCAGCAGCTCAGACCCCGGGGGAGGGCCTCGCGAGCAGTACTTC. Together with reference TRBV5-1 and TRBJ2-7, the CDR3 gives the full variable domain: KAGVTQTPRYLIKTRGQQVTLSCSPISGHRSVSWYQQTPGQGLQFLFEYFSETQRNKGNFPGRFSGRQFSNSRSEMNVSTLELGDSALYLCASSSDPGGGPREQYFGPGTRLTVT.

V and J are TRBV7-3 and TRBJ1-2, with TRBD1 identical over 8 bases. Germline V gives CDR1 SGHTA, CDR2 FQGTGA. The junction had 4 bases not matched to a gene; V was cut back by 5 bases and J by 5 bases. This CDR3 contains 13 residues. The CDR3, as DNA: TGTGCCAGCAGCCAAGGACAGGGATATGGCTACACCTTC. Protein: CASSQGQGYGYTF.

The chain couples TRBV25-1 to TRBJ2-1, with D possibly matching TRBD2 (6 bases). V was cut by 4 bases and J by 4 bases, with 11 bases left in between. The germline CDR1 and CDR2 sequences are MGHDK and SYGVNS. The CDR3 is 14 residues long. CDR3 region: CASSAAGPYNEQFF. For the CDR3, the DNA is TGTGCCAGCAGTGCTGCGGGGCCATACAATGAGCAGTTCTTC.

This clone occurred a few times. The rearrangement joins TRBV5-1 to TRBJ1-5; maybe TRBD1 (6 bases). The CDR3 totals 13 residues. Germline V gives CDR1 SGHRS, CDR2 YFSETQ. V lost 5 bases and J 7 bases, leaving 13 bases between the germline ends. CDR3 bases: TGCGCCAGCAGTCTAGAGGGGGGGCAGCCCCAGCATTTT. Protein: CASSLEGGQPQHF.

This rearrangement joins TRBV29-1 to TRBJ1-1; D is possibly TRBD1 (6 bases). Trimming cost V 3 bases and J 6 bases, with 14 bases left between them. Looked up from germline, CDR1 is SQVTM and CDR2 is ANQGSEA. The CDR3 length is 13 residues. In DNA form, the CDR3 reads TGCAGCGTTGACAGGGCAGGGGTGTCTGAAGCTTTCTTT. It specifies CSVDRAGVSEAFF. Together with reference TRBV29-1 and TRBJ1-1, the CDR3 gives the full variable domain: SAVISQKPSRDICQRGTSLTIQCQVDSQVTMMFWYRQQPGQSLTLIATANQGSEATYESGFVIDKFPISRPNLTFSTLTVSNMSPEDSSIYLCSVDRAGVSEAFFGQGTRLTVV.

This clone was observed a handful of times. This chain uses TRBV18 with TRBJ2-7; TRBD2 aligns across 11 bases. This CDR3 contains 16 residues. CDR1 and CDR2 from the germline V gene are KGHSH and LQKENI. After removal of 2 bases from V and 0 bases from J, the junction contained 3 bases not matched to a gene. The chain's CDR3 is CASSPSGLAASYEQYF. CDR3 nucleotide sequence: TGTGCCAGCTCACCATCGGGACTAGCGGCCTCCTACGAGCAGTACTTC.

J is TRBJ2-1 and V is TRBV19, with 11 positions matching TRBD2. Germline V gene lookup returns CDR1 LNHDA and CDR2 SQIVND (reference sequence). The V segment lost 2 bases and the J segment 4 bases; nucleotides outside the gene matches: 4. The CDR3 consists of 16 residues. The CDR3 loop is CASSIRLAGQYNEQFF. In DNA form, the CDR3 reads TGTGCCAGTAGTATAAGACTAGCGGGGCAGTACAATGAGCAGTTCTTC.

V is TRBV7-9 and J is TRBJ2-2, with 11 bases fitting TRBD2. Germline CDR1 and CDR2: SEHNR and FQNEAQ (reference sequence). CDR3 length equals 16 residues. Losses at the gene ends were 4 bases for V and 4 bases for J; bases not matched to a gene: 5. The DNA of the CDR3 is TGTGCCAGCAGCTCCTCTGGGACTAGCGGCACCGGGGAGCTGTTTTTT. It translates to CASSSSGTSGTGELFF.

The genes are TRBV19 and TRBJ1-2; D is uncertain. The CDR3 extends over 13 amino acids. The germline V gene encodes CDR1 LNHDA and CDR2 SQIVND (reference sequence). The ends were cut back, 3 bases at V and 0 bases at J, with 5 bases in the middle. CDR3 sequence reads: CASSMQSNYGYTF. As DNA, the CDR3 is TGTGCCAGTAGTATGCAGTCTAACTATGGCTACACCTTC. Filled out from reference TRBV19 and TRBJ1-2, the complete variable domain reads DGGITQSPKYLFRKEGQNVTLSCEQNLNHDAMYWYRQDPGQGLRLIYYSQIVNDFQKGDIAEGYSVSREKKESFPLTVTSAQKNPTAFYLCASSMQSNYGYTFGSGTRLTVV.

The chain is built from TRBV29-1 and TRBJ1-3; maybe TRBD1 (5 bases). The V gene lost 7 bases and the J gene lost 0 bases, with 10 bases spanning the gap. Germline CDR1 reads SQVTM; CDR2 reads ANQGSEA. The CDR3 loop spans 13 amino acids. CDR3 nucleotides: TGCAGCGGGACACCTCTCTCTGGAAACACCATATATTTT. Amino acids: CSGTPLSGNTIYF.